The TCR beta chain under discussion was sequenced for a study of cytotoxic CD8 clonotypes in ibrutinib-treated CLL. Looked up from germline, CDR1 is MDHEN and CDR2 is SYDVKM. This CDR3 is 14 amino acids long. V was clipped by 2 bases and J by 4 bases, with 11 bases between them. The table came from immunoSEQ multiplex PCR; TCRdb's copy has only in-frame clones and leaves some out. The sample shows about 160,000 clones, more than 75% of them seen only once. This clone was found once. What it binds is not known. Study findings and constraints: An increase in clonality occurred at ibrutinib response, followed by a return toward baseline at progression. T-cell clonality at baseline went above that of age-matched healthy donors and rose and fell with circulating CD8+ T-cell counts. Public clonotypes, an uncommon group, contracted or remained stable on treatment.

The sequence derives from a human donor with chronic lymphocytic leukemia. The chain links TRBV28 to TRBJ2-5; D call uncertain. Sequencing used PBMCs, obtained after 12 months of ibrutinib treatment. This CDR3 is CASSLQVRLETQYF. The CDR3 nucleotides read TGTGCCAGCAGTTTACAAGTACGTCTAGAGACCCAGTACTTC.